This T cell receptor (beta chain) was documented in a study of T cells in Graves' hyperthyroidism and ophthalmopathy. Findings and limits, study-wide: The blood repertoire included most of the expanded thyroid clonotypes above 0.001.

With duration under 3 months, ophthalmopathy was active: Clinical Activity Score at least 3, NOSPECS at least 4. Amplification targeted TCR beta CDR3 regions from RNA transcripts. The HTBI primer set drove a first-round RT-PCR of the TCR CDR3. TCRdb reprocessed the multiplex PCR reads via MiXCR and lists one record per CDR3 protein. The top ten hold 34% of the sample, which has about 640,000 distinct CDR3 sequences, roughly 20% seen once. There are a few counts of this clonotype. The antigen remains undetermined. The origin of this receptor is a man younger than 40 with Graves' ophthalmopathy. The sample comprised blood.

The CDR3 nucleotides read TGCGCCAGCAGCTTGGGGGACAGGGACTCTGGAAACACCATATATTTT. Translated: CASSLGDRDSGNTIYF. This chain uses TRBV5-1 with TRBJ1-3, with TRBD1 identical over 9 bases. V shed 0 bases, J shed 0 bases, and the junction held 1 base outside the gene matches. CDR3 size: 16 residues. Germline V gene sequence: CDR1 SGHRS, CDR2 YFSETQ.